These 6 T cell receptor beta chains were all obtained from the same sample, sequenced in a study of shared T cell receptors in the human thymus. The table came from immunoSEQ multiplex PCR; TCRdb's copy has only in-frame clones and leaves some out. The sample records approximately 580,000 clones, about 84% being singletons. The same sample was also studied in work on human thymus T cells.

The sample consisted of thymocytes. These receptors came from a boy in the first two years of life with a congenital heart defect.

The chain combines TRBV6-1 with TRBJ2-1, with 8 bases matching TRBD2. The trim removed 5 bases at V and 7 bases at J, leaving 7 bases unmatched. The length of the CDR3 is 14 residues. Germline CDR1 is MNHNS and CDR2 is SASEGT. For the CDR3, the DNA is TGTGCCAGCAGTCGCGGGAGGAGGGGGAATGAGCAGTTCTTC. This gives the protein CASSRGRRGNEQFF.

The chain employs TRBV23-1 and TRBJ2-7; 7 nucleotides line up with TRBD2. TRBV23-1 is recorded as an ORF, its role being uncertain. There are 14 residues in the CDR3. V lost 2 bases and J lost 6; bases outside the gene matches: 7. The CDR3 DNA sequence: TGCGCCAGCAGTCAAGCCGGGAGGACTAGCGAGCAGTACTTC. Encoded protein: CASSQAGRTSEQYF.

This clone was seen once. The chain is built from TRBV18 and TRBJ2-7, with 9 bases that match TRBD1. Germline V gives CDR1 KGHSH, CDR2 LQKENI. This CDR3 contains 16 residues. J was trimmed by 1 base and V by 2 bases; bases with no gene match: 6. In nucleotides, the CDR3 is TGTGCCAGCTCACCAACAACAGGGGGCCGGTCCTACGAGCAGTACTTC. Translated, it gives CASSPTTGGRSYEQYF.

The CDR3 spells CASSPSLAGGPTDTQYF. In DNA, the CDR3 is TGTGCCAGCAGCCCCTCACTAGCGGGAGGGCCGACAGATACGCAGTATTTT. V gene TRBV12-1 combines with J gene TRBJ2-3; the D segment call TRBD2 is taken from the table without a DNA check. TRBV12-1 is a recognized pseudogene. This CDR3 region has 17 residues.

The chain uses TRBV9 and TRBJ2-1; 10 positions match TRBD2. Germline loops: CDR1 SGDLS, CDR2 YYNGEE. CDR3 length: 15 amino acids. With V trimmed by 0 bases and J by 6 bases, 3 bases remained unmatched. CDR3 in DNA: TGTGCCAGCAGCGTAGAACTAGCGGGGTCCAATGAGCAGTTCTTC. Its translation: CASSVELAGSNEQFF. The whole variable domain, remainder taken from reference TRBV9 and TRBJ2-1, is DSGVTQTPKHLITATGQRVTLRCSPRSGDLSVYWYQQSLDQGLQFLIQYYNGEERAKGNILERFSAQQFPDLHSELNLSSLELGDSALYFCASSVELAGSNEQFFGPGTRLTVL.

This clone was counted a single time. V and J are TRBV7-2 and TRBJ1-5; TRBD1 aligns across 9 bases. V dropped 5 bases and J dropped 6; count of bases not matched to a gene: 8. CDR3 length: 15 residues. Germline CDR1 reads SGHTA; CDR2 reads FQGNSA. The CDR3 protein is CASSRTGDTGQPQHF. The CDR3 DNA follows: TGTGCCAGCAGCCGGACAGGGGACACCGGTCAGCCCCAGCATTTT.